One and the same sample provided the 26 T cell receptor beta chains below, sequenced in a study of a mutant IDH1 vaccine in newly diagnosed glioma. The antigens of these receptors remain unknown. Time point indicated: week 23, last vaccination. A single vaccine dose contained 300 ug of mutant IDH1 20-mer peptide, and topical imiquimod was used with it. Data came from immunoSEQ multiplex PCR; TCRdb stores just in-frame clones and leaves some out. This table has tens of thousands of clones, about 90% appearing once. The sequences come from PBMCs, collected from a glioma patient whose treatment included an IDH1 peptide vaccine. Source of these receptors: a man aged 35 to 55 with glioma.

V and J are TRBV4-1 and TRBJ2-7; D is ambiguous. The CDR3 is 14 amino acids. V was clipped by 2 bases and J by 9 bases, with 17 bases between them. CDR1 is MGHRA and CDR2 is YSYEKL in the germline V gene. The CDR3 sequence is CASSQPDRMIPQYF. CDR3 DNA sequence: TGCGCCAGCAGCCAACCAGATCGTATGATCCCGCAGTACTTC.

This rearrangement joins TRBV28 to TRBJ1-1, with D possibly being TRBD1 (6 bases). CDR1 MDHEN and CDR2 SYDVKM come from the germline V gene. The CDR3 loop spans 16 amino acids. V shed 7 bases and J shed 3 bases, with 21 bases lying between them. The CDR3 DNA sequence: TGTGCCAGCACCTCACCCTCGGCAGGGGAGGACACTGAAGCTTTCTTT. The encoded protein is CASTSPSAGEDTEAFF.

This sequence joins TRBV7-2 and TRBJ1-4; D uncertain. Germline V gene lookup returns CDR1 SGHTA and CDR2 FQGNSA. Between the trimmed V and J ends, which lost 1 base and 13 bases, there was a span of 19 bases. The CDR3 consists of 15 residues. The CDR3 bases are TGTGCCAGCAGCTTAGTTTCACAGTCTTGGGGTGTACTGTTTTTT. It translates to CASSLVSQSWGVLFF.

The gene calls are TRBV5-4 and TRBJ1-2, with 8 bases fitting TRBD1. This CDR3 is 14 amino acids long. V shed 1 base and J 7 bases; nucleotides not matched to a gene: 6. Per germline, CDR1 SGHNT and CDR2 YYREEE (reference sequence). The CDR3 region is CASSLKTGVSGYTF. CDR3 coding DNA: TGTGCCAGCAGCTTGAAGACAGGGGTATCTGGCTACACCTTC.

J is TRBJ2-7 and V is TRBV5-1; 9 positions match TRBD2. Germline V CDR1 and CDR2: SGHRS, YFSETQ. The J segment lost 6 bases and the V segment lost 5 bases, leaving 6 bases of the junction unmatched. The CDR3 length is 13 residues. This chain's CDR3 is CASRSSGIVEQYF. The CDR3 DNA is TGCGCCAGCAGATCTAGCGGGATTGTCGAGCAGTACTTC.

The chain recombines TRBV5-1 with TRBJ2-2; D is perhaps TRBD1 (5 bases). The CDR3 is 15 amino acids. Trimming removed 4 bases from V and 5 bases from J, with 15 bases in between. The germline V gene encodes CDR1 SGHRS and CDR2 YFSETQ. CDR3 residues: CASSPRKGVTGELFF. CDR3 in DNA: TGCGCCAGCAGCCCCAGGAAAGGGGTTACCGGGGAGCTGTTTTTT.

This chain uses TRBV2 with TRBJ1-5; D possibly corresponds to TRBD1 (6 bases). The CDR3 totals 13 residues. Germline V gene sequence: CDR1 SNHLY, CDR2 FYNNEI. V lost 7 bases and J lost 5, with 12 bases in between. CDR3 in amino acids: CASMKGGDQPQHF. CDR3 DNA sequence: TGTGCCAGCATGAAGGGGGGCGATCAGCCCCAGCATTTT.

The chain carries TRBV2 and TRBJ1-2; no firm D call. Germline CDR1 reads SNHLY; CDR2 reads FYNNEI. V lost 2 bases and J 2 bases, leaving 6 bases between the germline ends. This CDR3 has 13 residues. CDR3 protein: CASSESRNYGYTF. As DNA, the CDR3 is TGTGCCAGCAGTGAAAGCCGAAACTATGGCTACACCTTC.

The chain recombines TRBV5-1 with TRBJ2-7; the D gene is possibly TRBD1 (6 bases). The germline V and J ends were trimmed by 4 bases and 0 bases, with 11 bases remaining between them. CDR1 is SGHRS, CDR2 YFSETQ, per germline. This CDR3 contains 14 residues. The CDR3 DNA follows: TGCGCCAGCAGCATACAGGGTACCTCCTACGAGCAGTACTTC. Its protein is CASSIQGTSYEQYF.

The chain carries TRBV4-1 and TRBJ2-1, with 10 bases identical to TRBD2. CDR3 length: 17 residues. J was trimmed by 6 bases and V by 6 bases; bases with no gene match: 14. Germline-derived CDR1 and CDR2 are MGHRA and YSYEKL. CDR3 sequence reads: CASRAARKREGRNEQFF. In DNA form, the CDR3 reads TGCGCCAGCAGAGCTGCTAGAAAGCGGGAGGGCCGCAATGAGCAGTTCTTC.

The chain has TRBV7-6 and TRBJ2-1; 8 bases agree with TRBD2. Germline CDR1 is SGHVS and CDR2 is FNYEAQ. The CDR3 runs 15 residues. The trim removed 0 bases at V and 6 bases at J, leaving 4 bases unmatched. The CDR3 reads CASSLAAGEVNEQFF. DNA for the CDR3: TGTGCCAGCAGCTTAGCAGCGGGAGAGGTCAATGAGCAGTTCTTC.

This chain uses TRBV6-5 with TRBJ2-3; tentative D call: TRBD2 (5 bases). This CDR3 is 15 amino acids long. V lost 1 base and J lost 1, with 9 bases in between. Germline loops: CDR1 MNHEY, CDR2 SVGAGI. CDR3 bases: TGTGCCAGCAGTTACTACGGGCGGGGCACAGATACGCAGTATTTT. This translates into CASSYYGRGTDTQYF.

Note on this clone: The sample has other DNA sequences that encode this CDR3 too. J is TRBJ2-7 and V is TRBV6-5, with D perhaps given as TRBD1 or TRBD2 (5 bases each). Germline assignment: CDR1 MNHEY and CDR2 SVGAGI. V lost 6 bases and J 0 bases, leaving 15 bases between the germline ends. The CDR3 spans 15 residues. The CDR3 protein is CASRLGRSSSYEQYF. In DNA form, the CDR3 reads TGTGCCAGCAGACTGGGACGGTCAAGCTCCTACGAGCAGTACTTC.

The gene calls are TRBV5-6 and TRBJ2-7, with D unresolved. The CDR3 runs to 12 residues. Germline V gene lookup returns CDR1 SGHDT and CDR2 YYEEEE. Between the trimmed V and J ends, which lost 2 bases and 0 bases, there was a span of 3 bases. CDR3 DNA sequence: TGTGCCAGCAGCTTCCACTCCTACGAGCAGTACTTC. Its translation is CASSFHSYEQYF.

Written as DNA, the CDR3 is TGTGCCAGCAGTTACTCGATTGGCTCCCAGTACTTC. Protein sequence: CASSYSIGSQYF. The J gene is TRBJ2-5, the V gene TRBV6-5; no firm D call. The CDR3 sequence is 12 residues long. CDR1 and CDR2 (germline): MNHEY, SVGAGI. Trimming took 0 bases from V and 9 from J, leaving 8 bases between them.

This chain joins TRBV7-9 and TRBJ2-7; D may be TRBD1 or TRBD2 (5 bases each). Germline CDR1 is SEHNR and CDR2 is FQNEAQ (reference sequence). Trimming took 2 bases from V and 3 from J, leaving 11 bases between them. The CDR3 extends over 14 amino acids. CDR3: CASSLPEGIYEQYF. Here the CDR3 DNA reads TGTGCCAGCAGCTTACCCGAGGGGATCTACGAGCAGTACTTC.

The chain employs TRBV5-8 and TRBJ1-1, with TRBD1 as a possible D gene (6 bases). The CDR3 totals 15 residues. Germline CDR1 reads SGHTS; CDR2 reads YDEGEE. V lost 4 bases to trimming and J lost 0 bases, with 13 bases between them. The CDR3 is CASSHQTGLNTEAFF. The CDR3 DNA follows: TGTGCCAGCAGCCACCAGACAGGCTTGAACACTGAAGCTTTCTTT.

This chain uses TRBV7-9 with TRBJ2-7; D may match TRBD1 or TRBD2 (5 bases each). Germline V gene lookup returns CDR1 SEHNR and CDR2 FQNEAQ (reference sequence). Trimming took 5 bases from V and 2 from J, leaving 7 bases between them. There are 12 residues in the CDR3. CDR3 DNA: TGTGCCAGCAGCAGGGACGCCTACGAGCAGTACTTC. Protein sequence: CASSRDAYEQYF.

V and J are TRBV9 and TRBJ2-7, with D tentatively TRBD2 (7 bases). There are 13 residues in the CDR3. The V end was cut by 3 bases, the J end by 9 bases, with 16 bases between. Germline CDR1 is SGDLS and CDR2 is YYNGEE. DNA of the CDR3: TGTGCCAGCAGCGGGGGGGGCCGGATGGCGCAGTACTTC. It translates to CASSGGGRMAQYF.

V gene TRBV18 combines with J gene TRBJ1-3, with 8 positions matching TRBD1. The CDR3 length is 16 residues. The germline V gene has CDR1 KGHSH and CDR2 LQKENI. The ends lost 6 bases at V and 2 bases at J; junction bases unmatched: 9. CDR3 sequence: CASSLSTGQAGNTIYF. The CDR3 coding sequence is TGTGCCAGCTCCCTTTCCACGGGACAGGCTGGAAACACCATATATTTT.

This sequence joins TRBV7-6 and TRBJ1-1; the D gene is possibly TRBD1 (6 bases). This CDR3 comprises 13 residues. CDR1 is SGHVS, CDR2 FNYEAQ, per germline. V lost 5 bases and J 6 bases, leaving 13 bases between the germline ends. The CDR3 sequence is CASSHTGPSEAFF. Written as DNA, the CDR3 is TGTGCCAGCAGCCATACAGGGCCCTCTGAAGCTTTCTTT. Full variable domain (outside the CDR3, taken from reference TRBV7-6 and TRBJ1-1): GAGVSQSPRYKVTKRGQDVALRCDPISGHVSLYWYRQALGQGPEFLTYFNYEAQQDKSGLPNDRFSAERPEGSISTLTIQRTEQRDSAMYRCASSHTGPSEAFFGQGTRLTVV.

The chain has TRBV10-2 and TRBJ2-7; 14 positions match TRBD2. Germline V CDR1 and CDR2: WSHSY, SAAADI. The V and J ends lost 6 bases and 5 bases, in that order; junction bases with no gene match: 6. The CDR3 contains 15 residues. The CDR3 spells CASRSGTSGGHEQYF. DNA of the CDR3: TGCGCCAGCAGATCCGGGACTAGCGGGGGCCACGAGCAGTACTTC.

This chain connects TRBV7-8 to TRBJ2-7; TRBD1 aligns across 12 bases. The CDR3 length is 15 residues. CDR1 and CDR2 (germline): SGHVS, FQNEAQ. After removal of 1 base from V and 9 bases from J, the junction contained 7 bases not matched to a gene. In DNA form, the CDR3 reads TGTGCCAGCAGCTTAGGGGACAGGGGGCTCCTCGGGCAGTACTTC. This sequence encodes CASSLGDRGLLGQYF. The variable domain in full, completed from reference TRBV7-8 and TRBJ2-7, reads GAGVSQSPRYKVAKRGQDVALRCDPISGHVSLFWYQQALGQGPEFLTYFQNEAQLDKSGLPSDRFFAERPEGSVSTLKIQRTQQEDSAVYLCASSLGDRGLLGQYFGPGTRLTVT.

The V gene is TRBV9, the J gene TRBJ1-4; D may be TRBD1 (6 bases). With 2 bases removed from V and 8 bases from J, the gap between germline ends came to 16 bases. CDR3 length equals 15 residues. Germline CDR1 and CDR2: SGDLS and YYNGEE. In nucleotides, the CDR3 is TGTGCCAGCAGCGTTTGGCAGGGGAAAGGCGAAAAACTGTTTTTT. Translated, it gives CASSVWQGKGEKLFF.

DNA of the CDR3: TGTGCCAGCAGTCTTCTCAGGGGGAATCAGCCCCAGCATTTT. Translation: CASSLLRGNQPQHF. The chain is built from TRBV27 and TRBJ1-5; the match to TRBD1 covers 7 bases. Germline CDR1 is MNHEY and CDR2 is SMNVEV (reference sequence). The CDR3 totals 14 residues. V was clipped by 5 bases and J by 4 bases; unmatched bases: 5.

A remark on this clone: Germline is not matched at one junction end, which may reflect a read error. The chain joins TRBV6-9 to TRBJ2-3; D is ambiguous. The CDR3 loop spans 11 amino acids. The germline CDR1 and CDR2 sequences are MNHGY and SVAAGI. For the CDR3, the DNA is TGTGCCAGCACTATACAGCCATGGTTGACTTTT. Protein sequence: CASTIQPWLTF.